What follows are 19 T cell receptor beta chains derived from one specimen sequenced in a study of molecular identifiers for immune sequencing clone quantification. TCRdb used MiXCR to reprocess the PCR reads, holding one entry per CDR3 protein. The data show a few hundred thousand distinct CDR3 sequences, less than 30% seen once. What was sequenced was naive CD8+ T cells from blood, with Jurkat cell RNA spiked in. The subset was: FACS-sorted CD8+CD4-CCR7+CD45RA+ naive T cells. The origin of the receptors is a human donor in good health. Some libraries in this study had Jurkat cell RNA spiked in.

This chain uses TRBV20-1 with TRBJ2-3, with TRBD2 as a possible D gene (6 bases). Germline V gene sequence: CDR1 DFQATT, CDR2 SNEGSKA (reference sequence). V was pared by 1 base and J by 0 bases, with 14 bases between. The CDR3 length is 16 residues. The CDR3: CSARGVAVGSTDTQYF. CDR3 bases: TGCAGTGCTAGAGGGGTAGCGGTGGGCAGCACAGATACGCAGTATTTT.

This clonotype was counted ten times or more. The chain links TRBV6-1 to TRBJ1-1; tentatively, D is TRBD1 (5 bases). CDR3 size: 16 residues. V dropped 6 bases and J dropped 4 bases, with 21 bases sitting between them. Germline V gene data show CDR1 as MNHNS and CDR2 as SASEGT. CDR3: CASRAWGGDRGTEAFF. CDR3 in DNA: TGTGCCAGCAGGGCGTGGGGAGGGGACCGGGGCACTGAAGCTTTCTTT.

The chain couples TRBV20-1 to TRBJ2-2; TRBD1 agrees at 7 bases. The CDR3 is made up of 13 amino acids. Germline V CDR1 and CDR2: DFQATT, SNEGSKA (reference sequence). V was pared by 3 bases and J by 3 bases, with 1 base of the junction left unmatched. The CDR3 DNA reads TGCAGTGCTAGGGACAGGCACACCGGGGAGCTGTTTTTT. Residues: CSARDRHTGELFF.

As concerns this clonotype: One junction end disagrees with the germline gene, perhaps due to a read error. The chain employs TRBV27 and TRBJ2-5; D gene unclear. The CDR3 has 14 amino acids. CDR1 MNHEY and CDR2 SMNVEV come from the germline V gene (reference sequence). Here the CDR3 DNA reads TGTGCCAGCCGTGCCCGGCTGTACCAAGCGACCCAGTACTTC. This codes for CASRARLYQATQYF.

In this sample, this clonotype turned up a few times. The chain recombines TRBV18 with TRBJ2-7; no clear D. The CDR3 contains 16 residues. CDR1 is KGHSH and CDR2 is LQKENI in the germline V gene. The germline V and J ends were trimmed by 4 bases and 1 base, with 17 bases remaining between them. The CDR3 loop is CASSLTSGYGSYEQYF. The CDR3 DNA sequence: TGTGCCAGCTCACTTACATCTGGTTATGGGTCCTACGAGCAGTACTTC. The whole variable domain, remainder taken from reference TRBV18 and TRBJ2-7, is NAGVMQNPRHLVRRRGQEARLRCSPMKGHSHVYWYRQLPEEGLKFMVYLQKENIIDESGMPKERFSAEFPKEGPSILRIQQVVRGDSAAYFCASSLTSGYGSYEQYFGPGTRLTVT.

This clonotype was seen ten or more times. The CDR3 sequence is CSVDGQKEYQETQYF. CDR3 nucleotide sequence: TGCAGCGTTGACGGTCAGAAAGAATACCAAGAGACCCAGTACTTC. This chain connects TRBV29-1 to TRBJ2-5; no firm D call. The CDR3 is 15 residues long. Deletions cut 3 bases from V and 0 bases from J, with 14 bases between. The germline V gene has CDR1 SQVTM and CDR2 ANQGSEA.

This clonotype showed up just a few times. The CDR3 sequence: CASSITGGPQHF. The CDR3 bases are TGTGCCAGCAGTATAACGGGAGGCCCCCAGCATTTT. This chain joins TRBV27 and TRBJ1-5; unclear D gene. Trimming stripped 5 bases from V and 10 bases from J, with 12 bases between. The CDR3 spans 12 residues. The germline V gene has CDR1 MNHEY and CDR2 SMNVEV (reference sequence).

This clonotype was seen more than once but under ten times. V gene TRBV19 combines with J gene TRBJ1-1, with a weak D call TRBD1 (5 bases). The length of the CDR3 is 14 residues. V was pared by 7 bases and J by 0 bases, with 12 bases between. Germline CDR1 LNHDA, CDR2 SQIVND (reference sequence). The DNA of the CDR3 is TGTGCCAGTAATCACAGGTCTATGAACACTGAAGCTTTCTTT. Its translation: CASNHRSMNTEAFF. Full variable domain (rest looked up from reference TRBV19 and TRBJ1-1): DGGITQSPKYLFRKEGQNVTLSCEQNLNHDAMYWYRQDPGQGLRLIYYSQIVNDFQKGDIAEGYSVSREKKESFPLTVTSAQKNPTAFYLCASNHRSMNTEAFFGQGTRLTVV.

This clonotype was observed once. The V gene is TRBV20-1, the J gene TRBJ2-7, with 12 nucleotides matching TRBD1. V shed 6 bases and J 4 bases; nucleotides not matched to a gene: 10. Germline values: CDR1 DFQATT, CDR2 SNEGSKA (reference sequence). CDR3 length: 15 amino acids. The CDR3: CSANSRDRGRYEQYF. The CDR3 nucleotides are TGCAGTGCCAACTCGCGGGACAGGGGGCGTTACGAGCAGTACTTC.

In this sample, this clonotype turned up a few times. The chain uses TRBV4-1 and TRBJ1-1; possibly TRBD1 for D (5 bases). The germline V gene encodes CDR1 MGHRA and CDR2 YSYEKL. V was cut by 0 bases and J by 4 bases, with 12 bases left in between. This CDR3 is 15 amino acids long. CDR3 nucleotide sequence: TGCGCCAGCAGCCAAGATCCATTCCAGGGCACTGAAGCTTTCTTT. Residues: CASSQDPFQGTEAFF.

The sample holds one count of this clonotype. The junction departs from the called germline gene at one end, perhaps through a read error. The V gene is TRBV12-3 or TRBV12-4, the J gene TRBJ2-2, with TRBD2 identical over 11 bases. This CDR3 comprises 19 residues. The CDR3 here is CASSPALLAGGRDTGELLF. In DNA form, the CDR3 reads TGTGCCAGCAGTCCGGCCCTCCTAGCGGGGGGACGGGACACCGGGGAGCTGCTTTTT.

This clonotype came up many times. The V call is TRBV5-5, the J call TRBJ1-5; maybe TRBD1 (6 bases). V was shortened by 2 bases and J by 6 bases, with 15 bases between the two germline ends. The CDR3 contains 15 residues. CDR1 SGHKS and CDR2 YYEKEE come from the germline V gene (reference sequence). The chain's CDR3 is CASSFYREDRQPQHF. CDR3 DNA: TGTGCCAGCAGCTTTTACAGGGAGGATCGTCAGCCCCAGCATTTT.

Concerning this clonotype itself: A single base separates this from a much larger clone, so it may be a read error. The chain recombines TRBV6-1 with TRBJ1-1; TRBD1 matches 10 bases. The germline V gene encodes CDR1 MNHNS and CDR2 SASEGT. This CDR3 has 15 residues. The DNA of the CDR3 is TGTGCCACCAGTAAAGAACGGACAGGGGGCACTGAAGCTTTCTTT. The encoded protein is CATSKERTGGTEAFF.

With respect to this clonotype: A single base separates this from a much larger clone, so it may be a read error. No conserved phenylalanine or tryptophan is present at the end of the CDR3, so a read error is the likely explanation. The V and J genes are TRBV28 and TRBJ2-3; perhaps TRBD2 as D (6 bases). The CDR3 loop spans 13 amino acids. Trimming removed 3 bases from V and 6 bases from J, with 10 bases in between. Germline CDR1 reads MDHEN; CDR2 reads SYDVKM. CDR3 protein: CASSFKGRDTQYS. In DNA, the CDR3 is TGTGCCAGCAGTTTTAAAGGGAGGGATACGCAGTATTCT.

Worth noting for this clonotype: Likely a read error: the CDR3 ends without its conserved phenylalanine or tryptophan. The chain couples TRBV4-3 to TRBJ1-1; unclear D gene. Germline values: CDR1 LGHNA, CDR2 YSLEER. This CDR3 region has 13 residues. The DNA of the CDR3 is TGCGCCAGCAGCCCCTCCCCGGGCACTCAAGCTTTCATA. It encodes CASSPSPGTQAFI.

This clonotype was picked up many times. V usage is TRBV5-1 and J usage is TRBJ2-7; D may be TRBD1 (5 bases). Germline CDR1 SGHRS, CDR2 YFSETQ. The CDR3 spans 14 residues. The V gene lost 4 bases and the J gene lost 1 base, with 12 bases spanning the gap. The CDR3 DNA reads TGCGCCAGCAGCGGAACAGGCCCATCCTACGAGCAGTACTTC. This translates into CASSGTGPSYEQYF.

This clonotype was recorded at least ten times. The V and J genes are TRBV5-5 and TRBJ2-3; D unclear. The CDR3 has 12 residues. Germline V gene sequence: CDR1 SGHKS, CDR2 YYEKEE (reference sequence). V was shortened by 4 bases and J by 3 bases, with 6 bases between the two germline ends. CDR3 in amino acids: CASSHMTDTQYF. The CDR3 DNA reads as TGTGCCAGCAGCCACATGACAGATACGCAGTATTTT.

Comment on this clonotype: Without the conserved terminal phenylalanine or tryptophan, this CDR3 likely stems from a read error. This chain uses TRBV3-1 with TRBJ2-2; D not resolved. The CDR3 contains 17 residues. Trimming cost V 0 bases and J 0 bases, with 11 bases left between them. Germline CDR1 LGHDT, CDR2 YNNKEL (reference sequence). The CDR3 loop is CASSQEVGTANTGELFS. The DNA for the CDR3 is TGTGCCAGCAGCCAAGAAGTGGGCACAGCGAACACCGGGGAGCTGTTTTCT.

This clonotype was observed many times. As DNA, the CDR3 is TGTGCCAGCAGCTTTTTCCAGGGGGGCACAGATACGCAGTATTTT. This encodes CASSFFQGGTDTQYF. The chain joins TRBV11-2 to TRBJ2-3; 7 bases are a match to TRBD1. The CDR3 is 15 amino acids. The V gene end was trimmed by 3 bases and the J gene end by 1 base; junction bases not matched to a gene: 4. CDR1 and CDR2 (germline): SGHAT, FQNNGV.